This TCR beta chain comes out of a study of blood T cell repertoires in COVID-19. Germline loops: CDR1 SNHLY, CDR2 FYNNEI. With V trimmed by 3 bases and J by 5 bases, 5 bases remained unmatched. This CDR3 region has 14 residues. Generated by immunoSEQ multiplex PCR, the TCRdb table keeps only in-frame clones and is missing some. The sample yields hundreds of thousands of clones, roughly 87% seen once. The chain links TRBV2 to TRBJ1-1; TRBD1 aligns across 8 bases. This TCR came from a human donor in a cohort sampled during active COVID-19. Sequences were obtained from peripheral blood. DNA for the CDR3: TGTGCCAGCAGTGATCAGGGGGCGGGTACTGAAGCTTTCTTT. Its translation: CASSDQGAGTEAFF. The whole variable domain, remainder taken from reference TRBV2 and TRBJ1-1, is EPEVTQTPSHQVTQMGQEVILRCVPISNHLYFYWYRQILGQKVEFLVSFYNNEISEKSEIFDDQFSVERPDGSNFTLKIRSTKLEDSAMYFCASSDQGAGTEAFFGQGTRLTVV.